In its sample, the clone carrying this TCR beta chain was seen a few times. The antigen is unknown. The junction had 13 bases not matched to a gene; V was cut back by 3 bases and J by 0 bases. This CDR3 has 19 amino acids. Germline V gene lookup returns CDR1 SQVTM and CDR2 ANQGSEA. This record belongs to a study of post-analysis software for immune sequencing data. Study background: As for disease course, relapsing-remitting, secondary progressive and progressive-relapsing multiple sclerosis were all included.

Whole-study findings and limits: The five TRBV segments detected at higher frequency in patients than in controls included TRBV5-6, TRBV5-1 and TRBV20-1.

Unique molecular identifiers were carried by the TCR beta cDNA libraries. T cells numbering roughly 1 to 10 million yielded cDNA molecules that totaled about 500,000. A single record per CDR3 protein comes from TCRdb applying MiXCR to the PCR reads. The sample has 450,000 or so distinct CDR3 sequences, roughly 45% seen once. The TCR sequence derives from a girl aged 5 to 17 with multiple sclerosis. The sample consisted of blood. The chain uses TRBV29-1 and TRBJ2-6, with TRBD1 identical over 8 bases. The CDR3: CSVEDGSRTGPSGANVLTF. DNA for the CDR3: TGCAGCGTTGAGGATGGGTCTCGGACAGGGCCCTCTGGGGCCAACGTCCTGACTTTC.